This is a list of T cell receptor beta chains from one sample in a study of OX40 agonist ivuxolimab in advanced cancers. TCRdb's copy holds only in-frame clones and misses some; the assay was immunoSEQ multiplex PCR. Of 23,000 or so clones detected, about 88% appear once; the ten largest clones hold approximately 30%. Sequencing was performed on CD4+ or CD8+ T cells sorted from blood, taken in a trial of the OX40 agonist ivuxolimab. All receptors derive from an adult with an advanced solid tumor such as melanoma, head and neck, liver or kidney cancer. Each CDR3 is given with its conserved first and last residue. Fields, in order: CDR3 DNA, CDR3 protein, clone size, V gene, D gene, J gene. A D gene is named only where the DNA matches it firmly. Part of the rows lack a size; the others show once, few, many or a class for expanded clones.

cdr3_nt: TGTGCCAGCAGTGAAGGAGGGGAGGATAGGAATCAGCCCCAGCATTTT
cdr3_aa: CASSEGGEDRNQPQHF
clone_size: few
v_call: TRBV2
d_call: .
j_call: TRBJ1-5

cdr3_nt: TGTGCCAGCAGTTACGAGGCAGGGGAGTACTTC
cdr3_aa: CASSYEAGEYF
clone_size: .
v_call: TRBV6-5
d_call: .
j_call: TRBJ2-7

cdr3_nt: TGCGCCAGCAGCAACGCGACTAGAGGTCTTCTCAATGAGCAGTTCTTC
cdr3_aa: CASSNATRGLLNEQFF
clone_size: .
v_call: TRBV5-1
d_call: .
j_call: TRBJ2-1

cdr3_nt: TGTGCCAGCAGCTTGACACCACAGGGGCCGTCGAGCACCGGGGAGCTGTTTTTT
cdr3_aa: CASSLTPQGPSSTGELFF
clone_size: .
v_call: TRBV7-6
d_call: TRBD1
j_call: TRBJ2-2

cdr3_nt: TGTGCCAGCAGCTTGGCGGGGAGCGGGAGTAACGACGAGCAGTACTTC
cdr3_aa: CASSLAGSGSNDEQYF
clone_size: .
v_call: TRBV5-5
d_call: TRBD2
j_call: TRBJ2-7

cdr3_nt: TGTGCCTGGAGGTGGGGCAGGGGTGGCTACGAGCAGTACTTC
cdr3_aa: CAWRWGRGGYEQYF
clone_size: .
v_call: TRBV30
d_call: .
j_call: TRBJ2-7

cdr3_nt: TGCGCCAGCAGCTATAACCCCACCGGGGAGCTGTTTTTT
cdr3_aa: CASSYNPTGELFF
clone_size: once
v_call: TRBV5-1
d_call: .
j_call: TRBJ2-2

cdr3_nt: TGCGCCAGCAGCCAAGATGGTAATCGGCCCCAGCATTTT
cdr3_aa: CASSQDGNRPQHF
clone_size: .
v_call: TRBV4-3
d_call: .
j_call: TRBJ1-5

cdr3_nt: TGTGCCAGTAATACAGGGAACACCGGGGAGCTGTTTTTT
cdr3_aa: CASNTGNTGELFF
clone_size: .
v_call: TRBV19
d_call: .
j_call: TRBJ2-2

cdr3_nt: TGTGCCAGCAGCTTAGGCCCGGTAACCGGGGAGCTGTTTTTT
cdr3_aa: CASSLGPVTGELFF
clone_size: few
v_call: TRBV11-2
d_call: .
j_call: TRBJ2-2

cdr3_nt: TGCGCCAGCAGCCCTTGGGACTCCTACGAGCAGTACTTC
cdr3_aa: CASSPWDSYEQYF
clone_size: .
v_call: TRBV4-1
d_call: .
j_call: TRBJ2-7